The 7 T cell receptor beta chains reported below all come from one sample, sequenced in a study of Ad26.COV2.S vaccination and SARS-CoV-2 variants. Assay used: immunoSEQ multiplex PCR; TCRdb lists only in-frame clones, some missing. The sample yields about 480,000 clones, around 85% seen once. Documented treatment: about 20 received Ad26.COV2.S at low or high dose, single or two shots; 5 received placebo; per-sample allocation not given. Day 63 after the first injection of vaccine or placebo was the sampling time. The sample in question was peripheral blood, obtained in a trial of Ad26.COV2.S vaccine versus placebo. These TCRs come from a person aged 18 to 65 who received the Ad26.COV2.S COVID-19 vaccine or a placebo.

The chain couples TRBV7-2 to TRBJ1-6; 7 positions agree with TRBD1. V shed 4 bases and J 9 bases; nucleotides not matched to a gene: 9. CDR1 SGHTA and CDR2 FQGNSA come from the germline V gene. The CDR3 covers 15 residues. This CDR3 is CASSYTTGVGSPLHF. CDR3 in DNA: TGTGCCAGCAGCTATACAACAGGGGTGGGTTCACCCCTCCACTTT.

The chain uses TRBV5-1 and TRBJ2-2; D possibly uses TRBD1 or TRBD2 (5 bases each). The CDR3 runs 14 residues. The V gene lost 4 bases and the J gene lost 6 bases, with 13 bases spanning the gap. The germline V gene has CDR1 SGHRS and CDR2 YFSETQ. The CDR3 sequence: CASSRDRPSGELFF. CDR3 DNA sequence: TGCGCCAGCAGCCGGGACCGTCCGTCCGGGGAGCTGTTTTTT.

V usage is TRBV28 and J usage is TRBJ1-1; a weak D match, TRBD1 (6 bases). The germline V and J ends were trimmed by 3 bases and 3 bases, with 14 bases remaining between them. There are 15 residues in the CDR3. In germline, CDR1 is MDHEN, CDR2 SYDVKM. This CDR3 reads CASSFYREGDTEAFF. CDR3 bases: TGTGCCAGCAGTTTCTACAGGGAGGGGGACACTGAAGCTTTCTTT.

The chain combines TRBV6-1 with TRBJ2-5; 7 nucleotides agree with TRBD1. The CDR3 contains 15 residues. V was clipped by 0 bases and J by 5 bases; unmatched bases: 6. Germline CDR1 reads MNHNS; CDR2 reads SASEGT. As DNA, the CDR3 is TGTGCCAGCAGTGAAGCGATAGGACAGGCGGAGACCCAGTACTTC. Translated: CASSEAIGQAETQYF.

The CDR3 region is CAISPGQVLSTDTQYF. The CDR3 DNA follows: TGTGCCATCAGTCCGGGACAGGTCCTTAGCACAGATACGCAGTATTTT. The chain uses TRBV10-3 and TRBJ2-3; 8 bases align to TRBD1. The junction had 7 bases not matched to a gene; V was cut back by 5 bases and J by 0 bases. This CDR3 has 16 residues. Germline CDR1 and CDR2: ENHRY and SYGVKD.

The rearrangement uses TRBV13 and TRBJ1-3, with D tentatively TRBD1 (6 bases). Germline V gives CDR1 PRHDT, CDR2 FYEKMQ (reference sequence). This CDR3 is built from 15 residues. Trimming removed 4 bases from V and 3 bases from J, with 13 bases in between. CDR3 coding DNA: TGTGCCAGCAGCTCGTGGGGGGGGCATGGAAACACCATATATTTT. Translated: CASSSWGGHGNTIYF.

The V gene is TRBV5-5, the J gene TRBJ2-2, with no clear D. Trimming took off 2 bases at V and 4 bases at J, with 18 bases between the two ends. CDR1 is SGHKS and CDR2 is YYEKEE in the germline V gene (reference sequence). The CDR3 runs 17 residues. The CDR3 region is CASSFYVGLTGTGELFF. The CDR3 DNA reads TGTGCCAGCAGCTTCTATGTAGGGCTTACGGGCACCGGGGAGCTGTTTTTT.